The clone carrying this TCR beta chain was recorded at least ten times. TCRdb re-derived calls from the 5' RACE reads in MiXCR, one entry per CDR3 protein. The profile shows over 75,000 distinct CDR3 sequences, about 9% of them singletons. This entry is derived from a study of CD8 T cells in ankylosing spondylitis. V gave up 6 bases and J gave up 6 bases; unmatched junction bases: 12. CDR1 SEHNR and CDR2 FQNEAQ come from the germline V gene (reference sequence). The CDR3 is 15 amino acids. This sequence was found in a male donor with ankylosing spondylitis or in good health (not recorded which). Sequencing was performed on blood, either unsorted or a sorted T cell fraction (not recorded which). The V gene is TRBV7-9, the J gene TRBJ2-5; 8 bases are shared with TRBD1. CDR3 sequence (DNA): TGTGCCAGCAGTTCTACGGACAGGGCTGAAAAGACCCAGTACTTC. It translates to CASSSTDRAEKTQYF.